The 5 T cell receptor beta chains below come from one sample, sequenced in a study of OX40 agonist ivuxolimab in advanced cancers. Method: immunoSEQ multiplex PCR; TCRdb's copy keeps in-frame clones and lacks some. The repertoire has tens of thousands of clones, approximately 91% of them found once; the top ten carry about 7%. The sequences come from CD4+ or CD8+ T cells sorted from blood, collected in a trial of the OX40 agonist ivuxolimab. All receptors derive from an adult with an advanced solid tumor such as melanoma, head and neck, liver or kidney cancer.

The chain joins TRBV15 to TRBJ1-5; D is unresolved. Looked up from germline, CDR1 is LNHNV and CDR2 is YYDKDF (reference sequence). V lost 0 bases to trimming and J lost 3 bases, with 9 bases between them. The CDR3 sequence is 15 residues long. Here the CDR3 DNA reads TGTGCCACCAGCAGAGATTTGCCAGTCAATCAGCCCCAGCATTTT. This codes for CATSRDLPVNQPQHF.

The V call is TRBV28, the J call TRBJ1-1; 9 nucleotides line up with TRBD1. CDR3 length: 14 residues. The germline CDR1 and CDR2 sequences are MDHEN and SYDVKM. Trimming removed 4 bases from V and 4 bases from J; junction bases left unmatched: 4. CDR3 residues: CASSSGQGSTEAFF. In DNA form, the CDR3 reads TGTGCCAGCAGTTCCGGACAGGGGTCCACTGAAGCTTTCTTT.

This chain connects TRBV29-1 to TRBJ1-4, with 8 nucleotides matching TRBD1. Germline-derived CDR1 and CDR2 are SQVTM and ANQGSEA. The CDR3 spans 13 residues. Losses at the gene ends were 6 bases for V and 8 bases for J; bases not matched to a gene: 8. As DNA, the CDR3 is TGCAGCGTCGGACAGGGAGGTGGAGAAAAACTGTTTTTT. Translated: CSVGQGGGEKLFF.

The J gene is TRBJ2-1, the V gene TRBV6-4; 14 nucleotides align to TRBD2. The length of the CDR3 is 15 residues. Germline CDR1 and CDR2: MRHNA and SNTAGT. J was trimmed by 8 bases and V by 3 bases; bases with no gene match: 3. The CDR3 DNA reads TGTGCCAGCAGTGAGACTAGCGGGGGGGCCGATGAGCAGTTCTTC. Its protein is CASSETSGGADEQFF.

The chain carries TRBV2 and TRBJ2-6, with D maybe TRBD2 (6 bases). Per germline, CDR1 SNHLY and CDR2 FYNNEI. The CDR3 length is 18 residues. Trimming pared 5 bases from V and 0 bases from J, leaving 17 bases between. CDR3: CASSPRGGTSSGANVLTF. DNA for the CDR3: TGTGCCAGCAGTCCCCGCGGAGGGACGAGCTCTGGGGCCAACGTCCTGACTTTC.